This entry lists 17 T cell receptor beta chains sequenced from one sample in a study of CD8+ T cells in alopecia areata. After isolation, RNA underwent reverse transcription to generate cDNA as the sequencing template. The method was immunoSEQ multiplex PCR; TCRdb's version includes in-frame clones alone and lacks a portion of them. This repertoire shows fewer than 9,500 clones, 64% found once; its top ten account for about 12%. Treatment given: oral pan-JAK inhibitor, 5-10 mg twice daily. Lesional scalp punch biopsies and peripheral blood came from alopecia areata patients. This sample comprised skin, obtained at week 4, from a patient treated with tofacitinib. All receptors derive from a human donor with alopecia areata.

J is TRBJ2-3 and V is TRBV7-2; no clear D. Germline assignment: CDR1 SGHTA and CDR2 FQGNSA. This CDR3 has 14 residues. The V gene lost 2 bases and the J gene lost 2 bases, with 8 bases spanning the gap. CDR3 bases: TGTGCCAGCAGCTTAAACGGGCACACAGATACGCAGTATTTT. It encodes CASSLNGHTDTQYF.

This chain connects TRBV5-5 to TRBJ2-6, with unresolved D. The V end was cut by 0 bases, the J end by 0 bases, with 13 bases between. The CDR3 is made up of 18 amino acids. CDR1 and CDR2 (germline): SGHKS, YYEKEE (reference sequence). In nucleotides, the CDR3 is TGTGCCAGCAGCTTGGCCGAATCCGCCGCCTCTGGGGCCAACGTCCTGACTTTC. It encodes CASSLAESAASGANVLTF.

The genes are TRBV13 and TRBJ2-3; D call uncertain. The CDR3 has 14 residues. Germline V gene lookup returns CDR1 PRHDT and CDR2 FYEKMQ (reference sequence). Trimming pared 3 bases from V and 2 bases from J, leaving 9 bases between. The CDR3 protein is CASSLEGVTDTQYF. In DNA, the CDR3 is TGTGCCAGCAGCTTGGAAGGAGTCACAGATACGCAGTATTTT.

The chain is built from TRBV28 and TRBJ1-3, with TRBD1 as a possible D gene (6 bases). V lost 5 bases, J lost 0 bases, and 14 bases lay in between. Germline V gene data show CDR1 as MDHEN and CDR2 as SYDVKM. CDR3 length: 16 amino acids. The CDR3 loop reads CASSPRQVLSGNTIYF. The CDR3 DNA sequence: TGTGCCAGCAGTCCCCGACAGGTTCTCTCTGGAAACACCATATATTTT.

This clone turned up a few times. This chain uses TRBV5-4 with TRBJ1-4; TRBD1 is a possible D gene (5 bases). V dropped 1 base and J dropped 5 bases, with 9 bases sitting between them. The V gene's germline CDR1 is SGHNT and CDR2 YYREEE (reference sequence). This CDR3 comprises 14 residues. The CDR3 DNA sequence: TGTGCCAGCAGCTTGACCCAGGGAAATGAAAAACTGTTTTTT. Translation: CASSLTQGNEKLFF.

V usage is TRBV9 and J usage is TRBJ2-7; 7 bases agree with TRBD1. V gave up 0 bases and J gave up 5 bases; unmatched junction bases: 5. Germline loops: CDR1 SGDLS, CDR2 YYNGEE. The CDR3 sequence is 14 residues long. The CDR3, as DNA: TGTGCCAGCAGCGTAGGAGGGGGCGGGCACGAGCAGTACTTC. It is translated as CASSVGGGGHEQYF.

For the CDR3, the DNA is TGTGCCAGCAGCCCGGCCCCCGGGACAGGACTATTCACAGATACGCAGTATTTT. Encoded protein: CASSPAPGTGLFTDTQYF. This sequence joins TRBV9 and TRBJ2-3, with 8 bases aligning to TRBD1. Trimming at V came to 4 bases and at J to 2 bases, leaving 15 bases not matched to a gene. This CDR3 has 18 residues. Per germline, CDR1 SGDLS and CDR2 YYNGEE.

This clone qualifies as medium-sized. The J gene is TRBJ2-5, the V gene TRBV11-2; possibly TRBD1 for D (6 bases). CDR3 length equals 15 residues. Trimming pared 3 bases from V and 5 bases from J, leaving 16 bases between. Germline assignment: CDR1 SGHAT and CDR2 FQNNGV. The chain's CDR3 is CASSFGTGRRETQYF. DNA of the CDR3: TGTGCCAGCAGCTTCGGTACAGGGCGGCGGGAGACCCAGTACTTC.

This clone turned up a few times. The chain links TRBV18 to TRBJ1-3; D uncertain. The CDR3 spans 14 residues. V was cut by 0 bases and J by 9 bases, with 12 bases left in between. The germline V gene encodes CDR1 KGHSH and CDR2 LQKENI. CDR3 amino acids: CASSPPLGRGTIYF. The DNA of the CDR3 is TGTGCCAGCTCACCACCTCTTGGCCGGGGCACCATATATTTT. The full variable domain, rest sourced from reference TRBV18 and TRBJ1-3, is NAGVMQNPRHLVRRRGQEARLRCSPMKGHSHVYWYRQLPEEGLKFMVYLQKENIIDESGMPKERFSAEFPKEGPSILRIQQVVRGDSAAYFCASSPPLGRGTIYFGEGSWLTVV.

Written as DNA, the CDR3 is TGTGCCAGCTCACCCCCACCCTCCTACAATGAGCAGTTCTTC. This encodes CASSPPPSYNEQFF. This rearrangement joins TRBV18 to TRBJ2-1; D is unclear. Germline lookup yields CDR1 KGHSH and CDR2 LQKENI. V lost 3 bases and J lost 0, with 6 bases in between. The CDR3 covers 14 residues. The full variable domain, with the rest looked up from reference TRBV18 and TRBJ2-1, is NAGVMQNPRHLVRRRGQEARLRCSPMKGHSHVYWYRQLPEEGLKFMVYLQKENIIDESGMPKERFSAEFPKEGPSILRIQQVVRGDSAAYFCASSPPPSYNEQFFGPGTRLTVL.

The chain employs TRBV6-4 and TRBJ2-1, with 9 bases lining up with TRBD2. Germline loops: CDR1 MRHNA, CDR2 SNTAGT. Trimming took 6 bases from V and 6 from J; bases not matched to a gene: 9. The CDR3 has 15 amino acids. CDR3 sequence: CASSPDSGSSNEQFF. CDR3 nucleotide sequence: TGTGCCAGCAGCCCGGATAGCGGGAGTAGCAATGAGCAGTTCTTC.

The chain links TRBV19 to TRBJ1-5, with no clear D. Germline CDR1 reads LNHDA; CDR2 reads SQIVND (reference sequence). The CDR3 runs 14 residues. V lost 6 bases to trimming and J lost 7 bases, with 16 bases between them. CDR3 coding DNA: TGTGCCAGTAGAAATTCCCGAGGGTTCCAGCCCCAGCATTTT. Translated: CASRNSRGFQPQHF.

The chain links TRBV5-4 to TRBJ1-1, with 7 bases aligning to TRBD1. The V gene end was trimmed by 4 bases and the J gene end by 9 bases; junction bases not matched to a gene: 15. The CDR3 has 15 residues. Germline CDR1 and CDR2: SGHNT and YYREEE (reference sequence). In DNA form, the CDR3 reads TGTGCCAGCAGCGCGACGCGAACAGGGGTTTTGAAAGCTTTCTTT. Residues: CASSATRTGVLKAFF. Full variable domain (outside the CDR3, taken from reference TRBV5-4 and TRBJ1-1): ETGVTQSPTHLIKTRGQQVTLRCSSQSGHNTVSWYQQALGQGPQFIFQYYREEENGRGNFPPRFSGLQFPNYSSELNVNALELDDSALYLCASSATRTGVLKAFFGQGTRLTVV.

The V gene is TRBV28, the J gene TRBJ2-7, with TRBD1 as a possible D gene (5 bases). The V gene's germline CDR1 is MDHEN and CDR2 SYDVKM. This CDR3 region has 14 residues. The germline V and J ends were trimmed by 3 bases and 3 bases, with 12 bases remaining between them. CDR3 DNA: TGTGCCAGCAGTTTGGGTACAGGTAACTACGAGCAGTACTTC. Its protein product is CASSLGTGNYEQYF.

The genes are TRBV29-1 and TRBJ1-4; D remains ambiguous. This CDR3 spans 12 amino acids. Trimming left V 5 bases short and J 5 bases short, with 9 bases between. Germline CDR1 and CDR2: SQVTM and ANQGSEA. Here the CDR3 DNA reads TGCAGCGTTTGGGGAATGAATGAAAAACTGTTTTTT. This gives the protein CSVWGMNEKLFF. The variable domain in full, with the rest retrieved from reference TRBV29-1 and TRBJ1-4, is SAVISQKPSRDICQRGTSLTIQCQVDSQVTMMFWYRQQPGQSLTLIATANQGSEATYESGFVIDKFPISRPNLTFSTLTVSNMSPEDSSIYLCSVWGMNEKLFFGSGTQLSVL.

V usage is TRBV2 and J usage is TRBJ2-7; 11 bases are shared with TRBD1. Germline assignment: CDR1 SNHLY and CDR2 FYNNEI. Trimming cost V 2 bases and J 0 bases; bases outside gene matches: 6. This CDR3 is built from 17 residues. The CDR3 sequence: CASSEFWDRGNSYEQYF. In DNA, the CDR3 is TGTGCCAGCAGTGAATTTTGGGACAGGGGGAACTCCTACGAGCAGTACTTC.

The chain couples TRBV6-6 to TRBJ2-5; D unclear. Trimming took 6 bases from V and 4 from J, leaving 3 bases between them. CDR3 length: 10 amino acids. CDR1 is MNHNY, CDR2 SVGAGI, per germline (reference sequence). CDR3 protein: CASRGETQYF. In DNA, the CDR3 is TGTGCCAGCAGGGGAGAGACCCAGTACTTC.